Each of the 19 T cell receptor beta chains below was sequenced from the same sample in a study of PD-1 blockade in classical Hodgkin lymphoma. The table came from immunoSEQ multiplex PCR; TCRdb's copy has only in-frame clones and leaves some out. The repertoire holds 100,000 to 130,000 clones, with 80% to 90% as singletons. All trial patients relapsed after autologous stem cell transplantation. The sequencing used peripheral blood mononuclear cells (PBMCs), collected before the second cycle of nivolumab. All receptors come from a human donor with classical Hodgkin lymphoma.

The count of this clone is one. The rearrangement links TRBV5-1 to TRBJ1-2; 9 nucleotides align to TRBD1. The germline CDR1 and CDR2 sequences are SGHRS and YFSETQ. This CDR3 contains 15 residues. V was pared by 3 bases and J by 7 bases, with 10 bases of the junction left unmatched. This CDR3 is CASSSRTGDQAGYTF. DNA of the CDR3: TGCGCCAGCAGCTCCCGGACAGGGGATCAGGCTGGCTACACCTTC.

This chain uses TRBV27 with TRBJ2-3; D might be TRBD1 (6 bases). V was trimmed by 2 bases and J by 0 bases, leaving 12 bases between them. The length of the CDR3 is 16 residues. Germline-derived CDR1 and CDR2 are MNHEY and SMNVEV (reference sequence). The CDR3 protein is CASSLHRAISTDTQYF. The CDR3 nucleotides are TGTGCCAGCAGTTTACACAGGGCTATCAGCACAGATACGCAGTATTTT.

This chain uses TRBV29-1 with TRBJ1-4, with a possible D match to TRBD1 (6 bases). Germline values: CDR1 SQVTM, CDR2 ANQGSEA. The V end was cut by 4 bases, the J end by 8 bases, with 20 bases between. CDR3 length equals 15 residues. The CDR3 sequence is CSVAGSSRGGEKLFF. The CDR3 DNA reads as TGCAGCGTTGCGGGGTCTTCAAGAGGGGGGGAAAAACTGTTTTTT.

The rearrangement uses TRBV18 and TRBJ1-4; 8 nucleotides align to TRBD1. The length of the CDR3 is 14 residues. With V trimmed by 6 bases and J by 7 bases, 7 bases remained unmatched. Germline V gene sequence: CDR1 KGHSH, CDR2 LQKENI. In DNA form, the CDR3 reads TGTGCCAGCTCGCCTCAGGGGGCGTTTGAAAAACTGTTTTTT. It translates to CASSPQGAFEKLFF.

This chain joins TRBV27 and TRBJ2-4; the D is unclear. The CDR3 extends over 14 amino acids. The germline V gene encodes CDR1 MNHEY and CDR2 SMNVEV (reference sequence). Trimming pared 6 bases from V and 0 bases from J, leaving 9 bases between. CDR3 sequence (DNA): TGTGCCAGCAGCCTTAGCTTAGCCAAAAACATTCAGTACTTC. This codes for CASSLSLAKNIQYF.

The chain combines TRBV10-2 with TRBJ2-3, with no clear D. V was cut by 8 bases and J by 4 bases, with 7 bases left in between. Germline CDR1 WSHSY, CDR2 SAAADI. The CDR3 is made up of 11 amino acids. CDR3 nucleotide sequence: TGCGCCAGCCGCGATGCAGATACGCAGTATTTT. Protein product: CASRDADTQYF.

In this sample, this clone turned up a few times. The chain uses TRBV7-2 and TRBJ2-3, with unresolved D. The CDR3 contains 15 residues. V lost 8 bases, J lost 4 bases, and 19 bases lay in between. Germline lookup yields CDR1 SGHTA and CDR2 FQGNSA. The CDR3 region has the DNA TGTGCCAGCCGAACCCTTCAATGGGAAGCAGATACGCAGTATTTT. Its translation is CASRTLQWEADTQYF.

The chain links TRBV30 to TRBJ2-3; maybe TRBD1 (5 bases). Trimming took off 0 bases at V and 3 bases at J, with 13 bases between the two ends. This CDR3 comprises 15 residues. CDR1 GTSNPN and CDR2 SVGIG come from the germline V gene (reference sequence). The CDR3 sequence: CAWSVTLGATDTQYF. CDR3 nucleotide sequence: TGTGCCTGGAGTGTAACCCTTGGGGCTACAGATACGCAGTATTTT.

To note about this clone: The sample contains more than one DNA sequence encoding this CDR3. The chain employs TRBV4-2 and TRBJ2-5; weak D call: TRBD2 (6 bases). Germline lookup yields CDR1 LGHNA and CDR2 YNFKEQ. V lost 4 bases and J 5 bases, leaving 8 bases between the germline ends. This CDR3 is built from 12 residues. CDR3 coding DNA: TGTGCCAGCAGCCCCCGGGGGGAGACCCAGTACTTC. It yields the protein CASSPRGETQYF.

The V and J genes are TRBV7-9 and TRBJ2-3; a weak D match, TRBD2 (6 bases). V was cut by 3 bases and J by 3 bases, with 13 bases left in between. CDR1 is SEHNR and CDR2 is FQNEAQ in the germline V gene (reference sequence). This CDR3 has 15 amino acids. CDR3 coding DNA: TGTGCCAGCAGCTTGGGCGGGACCGGAACAGATACGCAGTATTTT. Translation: CASSLGGTGTDTQYF.

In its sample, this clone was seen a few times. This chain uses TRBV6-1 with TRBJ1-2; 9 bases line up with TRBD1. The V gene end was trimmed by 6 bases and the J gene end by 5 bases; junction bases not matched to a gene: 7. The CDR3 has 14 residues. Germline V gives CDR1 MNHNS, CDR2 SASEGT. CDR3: CASRKQGAGYGYTF. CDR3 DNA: TGTGCCAGCAGAAAACAGGGGGCGGGGTATGGCTACACCTTC.

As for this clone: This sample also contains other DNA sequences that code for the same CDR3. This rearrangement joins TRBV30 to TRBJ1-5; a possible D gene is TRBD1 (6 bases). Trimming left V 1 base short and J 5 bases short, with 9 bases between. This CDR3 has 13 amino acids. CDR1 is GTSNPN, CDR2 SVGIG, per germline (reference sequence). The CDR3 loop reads CAWSAGEDQPQHF. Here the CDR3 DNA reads TGTGCCTGGAGTGCAGGGGAGGATCAGCCCCAGCATTTT.

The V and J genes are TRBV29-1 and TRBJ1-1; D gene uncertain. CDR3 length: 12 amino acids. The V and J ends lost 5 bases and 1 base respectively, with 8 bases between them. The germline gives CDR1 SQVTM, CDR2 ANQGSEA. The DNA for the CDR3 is TGCAGCGTTACGGACGGGAACACTGAAGCTTTCTTT. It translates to CSVTDGNTEAFF.

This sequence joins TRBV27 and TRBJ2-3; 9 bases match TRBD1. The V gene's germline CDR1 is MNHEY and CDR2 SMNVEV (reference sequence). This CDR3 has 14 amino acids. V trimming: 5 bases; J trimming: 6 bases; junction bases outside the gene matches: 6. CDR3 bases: TGTGCCAGCAGTACAGGGGGCTCAATTGATACGCAGTATTTT. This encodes CASSTGGSIDTQYF.

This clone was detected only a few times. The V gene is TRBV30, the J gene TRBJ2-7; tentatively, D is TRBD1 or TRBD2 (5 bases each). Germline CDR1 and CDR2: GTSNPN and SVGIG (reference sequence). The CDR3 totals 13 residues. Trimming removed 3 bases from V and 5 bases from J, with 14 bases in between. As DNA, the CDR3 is TGTGCCTGGAGGACCGGGACCACCCACGAGCAGTACTTC. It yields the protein CAWRTGTTHEQYF.

CDR3 in DNA: TGTGCCAGCGGAGTAACGGGAGCGGTTGGGGAGACCCAGTACTTC. Translation gives CASGVTGAVGETQYF. The chain employs TRBV13 and TRBJ2-5; D is possibly TRBD2 (6 bases). The V and J ends lost 8 bases and 5 bases respectively, with 21 bases between them. From germline, CDR1 is PRHDT and CDR2 FYEKMQ (reference sequence). The CDR3 extends over 15 amino acids.

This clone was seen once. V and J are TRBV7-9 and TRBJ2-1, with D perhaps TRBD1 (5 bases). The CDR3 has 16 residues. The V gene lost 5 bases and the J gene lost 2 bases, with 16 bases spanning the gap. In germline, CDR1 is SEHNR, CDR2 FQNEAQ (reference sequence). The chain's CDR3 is CASSPPRVLAYNEQFF. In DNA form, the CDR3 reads TGTGCCAGCAGCCCGCCCAGGGTTTTGGCCTACAATGAGCAGTTCTTC.

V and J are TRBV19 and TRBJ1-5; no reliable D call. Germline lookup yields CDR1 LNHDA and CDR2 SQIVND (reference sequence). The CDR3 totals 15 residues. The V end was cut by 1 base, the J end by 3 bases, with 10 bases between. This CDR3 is CASSIVARNNQPQHF. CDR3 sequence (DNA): TGTGCCAGTAGTATAGTAGCGCGGAACAATCAGCCCCAGCATTTT. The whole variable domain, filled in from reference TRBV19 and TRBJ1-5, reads DGGITQSPKYLFRKEGQNVTLSCEQNLNHDAMYWYRQDPGQGLRLIYYSQIVNDFQKGDIAEGYSVSREKKESFPLTVTSAQKNPTAFYLCASSIVARNNQPQHFGDGTRLSIL.

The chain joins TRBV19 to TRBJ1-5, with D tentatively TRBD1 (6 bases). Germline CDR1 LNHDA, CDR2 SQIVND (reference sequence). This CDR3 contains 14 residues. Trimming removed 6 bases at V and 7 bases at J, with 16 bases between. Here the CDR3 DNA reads TGTGCCAGTAGCCATACAGGGACGGGCCAGCCCCAGCATTTT. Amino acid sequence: CASSHTGTGQPQHF.